Listed below are T cell receptor beta chains from one sample, sequenced in a study of blood T cell repertoires in COVID-19. The assay was immunoSEQ multiplex PCR, and TCRdb's table has in-frame clones only and misses some. The sample has around 330,000 clones, 80% to 90% seen once. The material sequenced was PBMCs or T cells enriched from blood (not recorded which). The receptor source for this set is a young woman who had recovered from COVID-19. The CDR3 runs from the conserved cysteine through the conserved F or W. A D gene is named only where the DNA matches it firmly. Not every row has a clone size; where given, it reads once, few, many or a size class.

V,size,J,D,DNA,CDR3
TRBV7-2,-,TRBJ1-5,-,TGTGCCAGCAGCTTAGTGCGGGACAATCAGCCCCAGCATTTT,CASSLVRDNQPQHF
TRBV15,-,TRBJ2-1,TRBD2,TGTGCCACCAGCACCGGGACTAGCGACTACAATGAGCAGTTCTTC,CATSTGTSDYNEQFF
TRBV9,-,TRBJ2-3,TRBD1,TGTGCCAGCAGCGAGGGACAGGGCCACACAGATACGCAGTATTTT,CASSEGQGHTDTQYF
TRBV3-1/TRBV3-2,-,TRBJ1-2,-,TGTGCCAGCAGCCGAGACGGATCGGGGGGAAACTATGGCTACACCTTC,CASSRDGSGGNYGYTF
TRBV5-1,-,TRBJ1-6,-,TGCGCCAGCAGCGCCGACCCGGTGCCCGACAGTCGGTCACCCCTCCACTTT,CASSADPVPDSRSPLHF
TRBV9,-,TRBJ2-1,TRBD2,TGTGCCAGCAGCGGAGCGGGGGGGCTGGATGAGCAGTTCTTC,CASSGAGGLDEQFF
TRBV21-1,-,TRBJ1-2,-,TGTGCCAGCAGCGCCCCGGGGGGGGGCTACTACACCTTC,CASSAPGGGYYTF
TRBV5-1,-,TRBJ1-2,TRBD1,TGCGCCAGCAGCCCAAGGACAGGCTACTATGGCTACACCTTC,CASSPRTGYYGYTF
TRBV10-3,-,TRBJ2-3,-,TGTGCCATCAGTGAGGGCTTTGGAGATACGCAGTATTTT,CAISEGFGDTQYF
TRBV18,-,TRBJ1-1,-,TGTGCCAGCTCACCACCGGAGGTGGGAGAAGCTTTCTTT,CASSPPEVGEAFF
TRBV5-1,-,TRBJ1-3,-,TGCGCCATCAGAGGGGGTTATGGGTTAGGATGCGCTGGAAATTCTGGAAACACCATATATTTT,CAIRGGYGLGCAGNSGNTIYF
TRBV7-9,-,TRBJ2-1,TRBD1,TGTGCCAGCAGCATCCAAACAGGGGCCGAGCAGTTCTTC,CASSIQTGAEQFF
TRBV19,-,TRBJ1-1,-,TGTGCCAGTAGTATAGTGGACAGGAACACTGAAGCTTTCTTT,CASSIVDRNTEAFF
TRBV2,-,TRBJ2-1,TRBD1,TGTGCCAGCAGTGACCCGACAGGGCTCTACAATGAGCAGTTCTTC,CASSDPTGLYNEQFF
TRBV4-1,-,TRBJ2-7,TRBD1,TGCGCCAGCAGCCAAGATCGGCAGGGGGTAGGGTACGAGCAGTACTTC,CASSQDRQGVGYEQYF
TRBV7-3,-,TRBJ2-1,TRBD2,TGTGCCAGCAGCTTAACTAGCGGGAGTTTGCATGAGCAGTTCTTC,CASSLTSGSLHEQFF
TRBV28,-,TRBJ2-1,-,TGTGCCAGCAGTTTATTCGGACTCGGTGAGCAGTTCTTC,CASSLFGLGEQFF
TRBV2,few,TRBJ1-5,-,TGTGCCAGCAGTGTCGAGGAGGGCCAGCCCCAGCATTTT,CASSVEEGQPQHF
TRBV28,-,TRBJ1-2,TRBD1,TGTGCCAGCAGTGGCCACCGGACAGGGTATGGCTACACCTTC,CASSGHRTGYGYTF
TRBV18,once,TRBJ2-2,TRBD1,TGTGCCAGCTCACCTCAAGGGACAGGGAACACCGGGGAGCTGTTTTTT,CASSPQGTGNTGELFF
TRBV6-1,-,TRBJ1-4,TRBD1,TGTGCCAGCAGTGAATTTCCTCCGAGACAGGGGGCCAGGGAAAAACTGTTTTTT,CASSEFPPRQGAREKLFF
TRBV5-4,-,TRBJ2-6,-,TGTGCCAGCAGCTTGGCAGGTAGCTCTGGGGCCAACGTCCTGACTTTC,CASSLAGSSGANVLTF
TRBV20-1,-,TRBJ1-2,-,TGCAGTGCTAGTCACGGGTTGGACTATGGCTACACCTTC,CSASHGLDYGYTF
TRBV7-2,-,TRBJ1-6,TRBD1,TGTGCCAGCAGCCGGACAGGGCCTACTTCACCCCTCCACTTT,CASSRTGPTSPLHF
TRBV7-9,-,TRBJ2-5,-,TGTGCCAGCAGCTTATCTTTGGCCTTGTGGCAAGAGACCCAGTACTTC,CASSLSLALWQETQYF
TRBV11-1,few,TRBJ2-7,TRBD1,TGTGCCAGCGGGGACCGGGACAGACTATCCTACGAGCAGTACTTC,CASGDRDRLSYEQYF
TRBV5-6,-,TRBJ2-3,TRBD2,TGTGCCAGCAGCTTGGCGTCTAGCGGGACCTACACAGATACGCAGTATTTT,CASSLASSGTYTDTQYF
TRBV21-1,-,TRBJ2-7,-,TGTGCCAGCATATTGAACCAGGCCCCAGACCTTAGCTCCTACGAGCAGTACTTC,CASILNQAPDLSSYEQYF
TRBV7-2,few,TRBJ1-1,-,TGTGCCAGCAGCTTATCGACAAGTGGTGAAGCTTTCTTT,CASSLSTSGEAFF
TRBV6-1,-,TRBJ2-3,TRBD1,TGTGCCAGCAGTGAAAAAGTCCCGGGACAGGGGATTGGGGCTACGCAGTATTTT,CASSEKVPGQGIGATQYF
TRBV28,once,TRBJ1-6,-,TGTGCCAGCAGTTTAGTGGGGGGCTCCTATAATTCACCCCTCCACTTT,CASSLVGGSYNSPLHF
TRBV4-3,-,TRBJ2-7,-,TGCGCCAGCAGACGAAGTAGAGCAGGGAACGAGCAGTACTTC,CASRRSRAGNEQYF
TRBV29-1,-,TRBJ2-1,TRBD1,TGCAGCGTCACAGGGGACAGTTTGAGCTCCTACAATGAGCAGTTCTTC,CSVTGDSLSSYNEQFF
TRBV28,-,TRBJ2-7,TRBD1,TGTGCCAGCAGTTTCCCCGGGACAGGGAATATGGAGCAGTACTTC,CASSFPGTGNMEQYF
TRBV2,-,TRBJ1-2,-,TGTGCCAGCAGGTTCGGCAGGGCCTATGGCTACACCTTC,CASRFGRAYGYTF
TRBV11-2,once,TRBJ1-2,TRBD1,TGTGCCAGCAGCGAAGGACAGGAGGGCTATGGCTACACCTTC,CASSEGQEGYGYTF
TRBV7-9,few,TRBJ2-1,TRBD2,TGTGCCAGCAGCAAACAGGGGCTAGCGGGGAATGAGCAGTTCTTC,CASSKQGLAGNEQFF
TRBV18,-,TRBJ2-1,-,TGTGCCAGCTCACGAGAGAGCCACAATGAGCAGTTCTTC,CASSRESHNEQFF
TRBV5-1,-,TRBJ2-7,TRBD2,TGCGCCAGCAGCTTCCCGGGGGGCTACGAGCAGTACTTC,CASSFPGGYEQYF
TRBV10-3,-,TRBJ1-6,TRBD1,TGTGCCATCAGTGACAGGGGGTTGGATAATTCACCCCTCCACTTT,CAISDRGLDNSPLHF
TRBV5-5,few,TRBJ2-3,TRBD1,TGTGCCAGCAGCGGGGGTAGGGGGCCCTTCACAGATACGCAGTATTTT,CASSGGRGPFTDTQYF
TRBV9,-,TRBJ1-2,TRBD1,TGTGCCAGTTCACAGGGGGCTGGCTACACCTTC,CASSQGAGYTF
TRBV5-6,-,TRBJ2-7,-,TGTGCCAGCAGCTTGGCCTCGGGCTACGAGCAGTACTTC,CASSLASGYEQYF
TRBV24-1,-,TRBJ1-2,-,TGTGCCACCAGTGATAATGACGGCGGGGGCTACACCTTC,CATSDNDGGGYTF
TRBV7-2,-,TRBJ2-2,TRBD2,TGTGCCAGCAGCTTCCCCGAAGGTGGGCTAGCGGCGAACACCGGGGAGCTGTTTTTT,CASSFPEGGLAANTGELFF
TRBV6-2/TRBV6-3,-,TRBJ2-3,-,TGTGCCAGCAGTTACGGCAGGGGAGCAGATACGCAGTATTTT,CASSYGRGADTQYF
TRBV30,many,TRBJ2-5,-,TGTGCCTGGAGCGGAGCCCAGGGACTCAAAGAGACCCAGTACTTC,CAWSGAQGLKETQYF